The clone carrying this TCR beta chain was seen more than once but under ten times. Its antigen is not identified. The source of the sample is a study of beta chain features in type 1 diabetes. The V gene's germline CDR1 is MNHEY and CDR2 SVGAGI. The junction had 3 bases not matched to a gene; V was cut back by 6 bases and J by 3 bases. CDR3 length: 13 residues. Expressed TCRB transcripts were sequenced, since all the RNA that had been isolated was reverse transcribed. Generated by immunoSEQ multiplex PCR, the TCRdb table keeps only in-frame clones and is missing some. This sample has under 850,000 clones; around 15% occur once, and the top ten carry approximately 0.021%. Findings of the study overall: TCRB CDR3 length was moderately but significantly reduced in all four CD4+ subsets of Type 1 diabetes patients.

Sequences were obtained from naive CD4+ T cells from blood. The chain links TRBV6-5 to TRBJ2-7, with 9 bases lining up with TRBD1. The receptor was derived from a man aged 18 to 35 with type 1 diabetes. CDR3 protein: CASSRDRDYEQYF. As DNA, the CDR3 is TGTGCCAGCAGCCGGGACAGGGACTACGAGCAGTACTTC.